The present T cell receptor beta chain was sequenced within a study of regulatory T cells in long-lasting Graves disease. Germline CDR1 and CDR2: SNHLY and FYNNEI. V lost 1 base to trimming and J lost 7 bases; unmatched junction nucleotides: 4. This CDR3 is built from 15 residues. This clonotype was seen at least ten times. The time point denotes: newly diagnosed GD, antithyroid drugs for less than 3 months. With RNA extracted from PBMCs as input, the TCR library was made. With iRepertoire HTBI primers and Arm-PCR of CDR3 regions, TCR beta libraries were built. One entry per CDR3 protein results from TCRdb running MiXCR on the multiplex PCR reads. Of more than 400,000 distinct CDR3 sequences listed, roughly 15% are singletons. These data were also filed under a second study, of T cells in Graves' hyperthyroidism and ophthalmopathy.

The V call is TRBV2, the J call TRBJ2-1, with TRBD2 identical over 10 bases. Source: peripheral blood mononuclear cells (PBMCs), taken at new diagnosis, from a patient treated with antithyroid drugs. This TCR derives from a woman aged 30 to 39 with Graves disease. Here the CDR3 DNA reads TGTGCCAGCAGTGAAGGACTAGCGGGTTCTAATGAGCAGTTCTTC. Translation gives CASSEGLAGSNEQFF.